The clone carrying this TCR beta chain came up many times. The antigen remains undetermined. This sample is drawn from a study of T cells in Graves' hyperthyroidism and ophthalmopathy. Overall study results and limits: Most expanded thyroid clonotypes above 0.001 recurred in blood. Classification by a 13 V-J model distinguished ophthalmopathy from stable hyperthyroidism.

Among the patients, aged 18 to 65, hyperthyroidism was newly diagnosed and had lasted under 2 months. Diagnosis relied on clinical symptoms, serum thyroxine and TRAb, thyroid ultrasound and orbital computed tomography. The V segment lost 0 bases and the J segment 3 bases; nucleotides outside the gene matches: 5. Germline CDR1 SNHLY, CDR2 FYNNEI. The CDR3 runs 16 residues. Amplified regions were TCR beta CDR3 sequences from RNA transcripts. HTBI primers were the set used in a first-round RT-PCR of the TCR CDR3. TCRdb redid the calling of the multiplex PCR reads with MiXCR, one entry per CDR3 protein. The top ten hold 9.2% of the sample, which has around 400,000 distinct CDR3 sequences, about 13% seen once.

V and J are TRBV2 and TRBJ2-5, with TRBD2 matching 9 bases. This sequence originates from a young woman with Graves' hyperthyroidism. Material for sequencing was blood. For the CDR3, the DNA is TGTGCCAGCAGTGAAGCGCCGCGGGGGGGAGAAGAGACCCAGTACTTC. As protein: CASSEAPRGGEETQYF.